This T cell receptor (beta chain) comes out of a study of PD-1 blockade in classical Hodgkin lymphoma. Sequencing used immunoSEQ multiplex PCR; TCRdb keeps in-frame clones, though not all of them. The sample holds about 44,000 clones; 60% to 70% are singletons and the top ten take 2.5% to 3.5%. The time point here: cycle 4 day 1 (C4D1), after five to seven weeks of nivolumab. Relapse after autologous stem cell transplantation occurred in every patient, and brentuximab vedotin exposure varied. Best outcomes ranged across complete response, partial response and progressive disease. CDR1 is MDHEN, CDR2 SYDVKM, per germline. Trimming left V 5 bases short and J 7 bases short, with 24 bases between. The CDR3 has 17 amino acids. With respect to this clone: Its cognate antigen is unknown.

General study results and limits: Newly diagnosed patients reportedly trailed healthy donors in baseline TCR diversity. Complete responders showed a baseline diversity that resembled the diversity of newly diagnosed patients.

Source: peripheral blood mononuclear cells (PBMCs), taken before the fourth cycle of nivolumab. The chain combines TRBV28 with TRBJ2-1, with a tentative D call TRBD1 (5 bases). The clonotype was recovered from a human donor with classical Hodgkin lymphoma. DNA for the CDR3: TGTGCCAGCAGTCCTCCCCAGTGGACACTCCCCGGGAATGAGCAGTTCTTC. It specifies CASSPPQWTLPGNEQFF.